This T cell receptor beta chain was identified during a study of T cell responses to AZD1222 COVID-19 vaccine. Study-level points and caveats: Baseline seropositivity occurred in only six AZD1222 recipients.

Germline CDR1 is KGHSH and CDR2 is LQKENI. This CDR3 comprises 13 residues. V was cut by 8 bases and J by 0 bases, with 8 bases left in between. For this clone: The antigen is undetermined.

Generated by immunoSEQ multiplex PCR, the TCRdb table keeps only in-frame clones and is missing some. This table has under 55,000 clones, around 84% appearing once. The J gene is TRBJ1-5, the V gene TRBV18; D is undetermined. The receptor was derived from an adult in good health. This sample comprised peripheral blood, obtained on day 0 of AZD1222 vaccination. The CDR3 spells CASAHGSNQPQHF. The DNA for the CDR3 is TGTGCCAGCGCACACGGTAGCAATCAGCCCCAGCATTTT.